The 23 T cell receptor beta chains presented below share a single source sample, sequenced in a study of blood T cell repertoires in COVID-19 (dated by TCRdb to the early 2020s). Library preparation employed the immunoSEQ multiplex PCR assay. The table was pulled from immuneACCESS by TCRdb, which kept in-frame rearrangements only. Such tables lose some clones; where checked, under half of the loss comes from unresolved V genes, and the rest has no known cause. The sample has about 330,000 clones on record, about 90% of them singletons. The ten largest clones take up 5% to 7% of the sample. Sample: peripheral blood. These TCRs come from a man between 18 and 29 years old who had recovered from COVID-19.

The count of this clone is one. This chain links TRBV4-2 with TRBJ1-3; D unresolved. Germline V gene data show CDR1 as LGHNA and CDR2 as YNFKEQ. The CDR3 spans 15 residues. The germline V and J ends were trimmed by 1 base and 0 bases, with 7 bases remaining between them. The CDR3 sequence: CASSQGVDSGNTIYF. CDR3 DNA sequence: TGTGCCAGCAGCCAAGGAGTTGACTCTGGAAACACCATATATTTT.

The chain couples TRBV6-2 or TRBV6-3 to TRBJ1-1; possible D gene TRBD1, 6 bases. The CDR3 runs to 15 residues. Germline values: CDR1 MNHEY, CDR2 SVGEGT. Trimming took 6 bases from V and 4 from J, leaving 18 bases between them. The CDR3 loop is CASSLRGGKVTEAFF. CDR3 DNA sequence: TGTGCCAGCAGCCTACGTGGGGGCAAGGTCACTGAAGCTTTCTTT.

Of note for this clone: Different DNA sequences within this sample yield the same CDR3. This chain connects TRBV6-5 to TRBJ1-2, with D possibly being TRBD1 (5 bases). V was pared by 6 bases and J by 1 base, with 12 bases between. Looked up from germline, CDR1 is MNHEY and CDR2 is SVGAGI. The CDR3 sequence is 14 residues long. The CDR3 reads CASSPGTGNYGYTF. Here the CDR3 DNA reads TGTGCCAGCAGCCCAGGGACTGGTAACTATGGCTACACCTTC.

The chain carries TRBV5-1 and TRBJ1-2; no reliable D call. The CDR3 loop spans 15 amino acids. V lost 2 bases and J 3 bases, leaving 14 bases between the germline ends. Germline V gene data show CDR1 as SGHRS and CDR2 as YFSETQ. Here the CDR3 reads CASSFSTPQDYGYTF. The CDR3 DNA reads TGCGCCAGCAGCTTCTCGACTCCACAAGACTATGGCTACACCTTC.

The J gene is TRBJ1-1, the V gene TRBV6-2 or TRBV6-3; D is undetermined. In germline, CDR1 is MNHEY, CDR2 SVGEGT. This CDR3 has 14 amino acids. V gave up 1 base and J gave up 0 bases, with 6 bases separating them. CDR3 nucleotides: TGTGCCAGCAGTTACTTACAGATGAACACTGAAGCTTTCTTT. This encodes CASSYLQMNTEAFF.

The gene calls are TRBV6-2 or TRBV6-3 and TRBJ1-1, with 9 bases that match TRBD1. The CDR3 length is 14 residues. Germline-derived CDR1 and CDR2 are MNHEY and SVGEGT. J gave up 4 bases and V 6 bases, and 6 bases lay outside the gene matches. The CDR3 loop reads CASSPGQGTTEAFF. CDR3 nucleotides: TGTGCCAGCAGCCCGGGACAGGGTACCACTGAAGCTTTCTTT.

The J gene is TRBJ2-6, the V gene TRBV5-1, with TRBD1 matching 12 bases. Germline CDR1 SGHRS, CDR2 YFSETQ. Losses at the gene ends were 4 bases for V and 2 bases for J; bases not matched to a gene: 7. The CDR3 is made up of 18 amino acids. CDR3 sequence: CASSKTGQGAAGANVLTF. The CDR3 bases are TGCGCCAGCAGCAAGACGGGACAGGGGGCGGCTGGGGCCAACGTCCTGACTTTC.

This chain links TRBV7-9 with TRBJ2-1; 9 positions match TRBD1. Germline V gene sequence: CDR1 SEHNR, CDR2 FQNEAQ (reference sequence). CDR3 length equals 18 residues. V trimming: 2 bases; J trimming: 6 bases; junction bases outside the gene matches: 14. Here the CDR3 DNA reads TGTGCCAGCAGCTTACGCACCACCGGGACAGGGTCTCGCAATGAGCAGTTCTTC. As protein: CASSLRTTGTGSRNEQFF.

V and J are TRBV18 and TRBJ2-2; TRBD1 aligns across 7 bases. With 3 bases clipped from V and 5 bases from J, the junction kept 6 bases outside the gene matches. Germline CDR1 is KGHSH and CDR2 is LQKENI. The CDR3 is 15 residues long. CDR3 sequence (DNA): TGTGCCAGCTCACCGGGGACAGCTCAAACCGGGGAGCTGTTTTTT. Protein: CASSPGTAQTGELFF.

This chain links TRBV4-1 with TRBJ2-1; TRBD2 matches 14 bases. This CDR3 comprises 16 residues. Germline CDR1 and CDR2: MGHRA and YSYEKL. V dropped 4 bases and J dropped 5; count of bases not matched to a gene: 4. As DNA, the CDR3 is TGCGCCAGCAGCCCCGGGACTAGCGGGAGCCACAATGAGCAGTTCTTC. This translates into CASSPGTSGSHNEQFF.

The chain is built from TRBV19 and TRBJ2-1, with 9 bases lining up with TRBD2. J gave up 5 bases and V 5 bases, and 10 bases lay outside the gene matches. The CDR3 is 16 amino acids. Germline loops: CDR1 LNHDA, CDR2 SQIVND (reference sequence). The DNA of the CDR3 is TGTGCCAGTAGTGACTTAGCGGGAGCCCAACACAATGAGCAGTTCTTC. It codes for CASSDLAGAQHNEQFF.

The V and J genes are TRBV4-2 and TRBJ2-3; 8 bases agree with TRBD2. V was pared by 4 bases and J by 0 bases, with 6 bases of the junction left unmatched. This CDR3 has 16 residues. CDR1 and CDR2 from the germline V gene are LGHNA and YNFKEQ. The DNA of the CDR3 is TGTGCCAGCAGCCCCCACCAGCGGGAGAGCACAGATACGCAGTATTTT. Translation gives CASSPHQRESTDTQYF.

The rearrangement uses TRBV29-1 and TRBJ1-1; D gene ambiguous. This CDR3 comprises 11 residues. CDR1 and CDR2 (germline): SQVTM, ANQGSEA. Trimming left V 4 bases short and J 6 bases short, with 9 bases between. The CDR3 DNA sequence: TGCAGCGTTGCAGTCGGGGCTGAAGCTTTCTTT. Amino acids: CSVAVGAEAFF.

The rearrangement uses TRBV5-6 and TRBJ2-7, with TRBD2 as a possible D gene (7 bases). The CDR3 has 18 residues. Germline V gives CDR1 SGHDT, CDR2 YYEEEE. V was clipped by 0 bases and J by 3 bases, with 22 bases between them. CDR3 sequence (DNA): TGTGCCAGCAGCTTGGCCTGGGGGGGGGCCCCGCTCGGCTACGAGCAGTACTTC. It specifies CASSLAWGGAPLGYEQYF.

The chain employs TRBV15 and TRBJ1-1; D may be TRBD1 (6 bases). The V gene lost 5 bases and the J gene lost 4 bases, with 17 bases spanning the gap. CDR1 is LNHNV, CDR2 YYDKDF, per germline (reference sequence). The CDR3 runs 15 residues. The CDR3 loop reads CATSPNRVSSTEAFF. As DNA, the CDR3 is TGTGCCACCAGCCCGAACAGGGTATCTAGCACTGAAGCTTTCTTT. The full variable domain, in which reference TRBV15 and TRBJ1-1 provide the parts outside the CDR3, is DAMVIQNPRYQVTQFGKPVTLSCSQTLNHNVMYWYQQKSSQAPKLLFHYYDKDFNNEADTPDNFQSRRPNTSFCFLDIRSPGLGDTAMYLCATSPNRVSSTEAFFGQGTRLTVV.

The V and J genes are TRBV4-1 and TRBJ2-3; 9 bases agree with TRBD2. CDR3 length: 18 amino acids. The V segment lost 1 base and the J segment 5 bases; nucleotides outside the gene matches: 13. CDR1 and CDR2 from the germline V gene are MGHRA and YSYEKL. The CDR3 coding sequence is TGCGCCAGCAGCCAAGCACGGCGGGAGGGCCTATTTCTAGATACGCAGTATTTT. Its protein product is CASSQARREGLFLDTQYF.

The CDR3 is CASSESGTSGSHEQFF. CDR3 sequence (DNA): TGCGCCAGCAGTGAGTCTGGGACTAGCGGTTCCCATGAGCAGTTCTTC. This rearrangement joins TRBV10-1 to TRBJ2-1, with TRBD2 identical over 11 bases. The CDR3 extends over 16 amino acids. Germline-derived CDR1 and CDR2 are WNHNN and SYGVQD (reference sequence). The ends lost 0 bases at V and 8 bases at J; junction bases unmatched: 6.

The rearrangement links TRBV27 to TRBJ2-7; 8 nucleotides agree with TRBD1. CDR1 and CDR2 from the germline V gene are MNHEY and SMNVEV (reference sequence). Unmatched junction bases numbered 5, after V lost 3 bases and J lost 4 bases. The CDR3 is made up of 14 amino acids. CDR3 residues: CASSFWDRPYEQYF. The CDR3 DNA sequence: TGTGCCAGCAGTTTTTGGGACAGGCCATACGAGCAGTACTTC.

The V gene is TRBV11-2, the J gene TRBJ1-2; no clear D. The CDR3 length is 16 residues. Between the trimmed V and J ends, which lost 6 bases and 1 base, there was a span of 18 bases. Germline V gene sequence: CDR1 SGHAT, CDR2 FQNNGV. The CDR3 region is CASRSPFWPINYGYTF. The CDR3, as DNA: TGTGCCAGCAGATCGCCTTTTTGGCCCATTAACTATGGCTACACCTTC.

The chain joins TRBV14 to TRBJ1-2; TRBD1 is a possible D gene (6 bases). The CDR3 length is 16 residues. Trimming left V 0 bases short and J 3 bases short, with 14 bases between. Germline CDR1 SGHDN, CDR2 FVKESK. The DNA of the CDR3 is TGTGCCAGCAGCCAAGATCAAAGACAGGACTACTATGGCTACACCTTC. Translating gives CASSQDQRQDYYGYTF.

The chain has TRBV7-9 and TRBJ1-1; D is perhaps TRBD1 (6 bases). Deletions cut 2 bases from V and 5 bases from J, with 12 bases between. The CDR3 is 14 residues long. Per the germline V gene, CDR1 is SEHNR and CDR2 is FQNEAQ (reference sequence). CDR3 amino acids: CASSLSNRDTEAFF. The CDR3 coding sequence is TGTGCCAGCAGCTTATCGAACAGGGATACTGAAGCTTTCTTT.

This sequence joins TRBV6-5 and TRBJ1-5, with unresolved D. CDR3 size: 14 residues. The V end was cut by 2 bases, the J end by 7 bases, with 12 bases between. The V gene's germline CDR1 is MNHEY and CDR2 SVGAGI. For the CDR3, the DNA is TGTGCCAGCAGTTACAGCCGGGTTTACCAGCCCCAGCATTTT. It yields the protein CASSYSRVYQPQHF.

This chain uses TRBV5-4 with TRBJ2-1, with D tentatively TRBD2 (6 bases). Trimming took off 4 bases at V and 4 bases at J, with 27 bases between the two ends. CDR3 length: 19 amino acids. Per the germline V gene, CDR1 is SGHNT and CDR2 is YYREEE (reference sequence). In DNA form, the CDR3 reads TGTGCCAGCAGCCAACTTGGGCCTGGGGACTTTTTTTGGTACAATGAGCAGTTCTTC. This sequence encodes CASSQLGPGDFFWYNEQFF. Drawing the rest from reference TRBV5-4 and TRBJ2-1, the complete variable domain is ETGVTQSPTHLIKTRGQQVTLRCSSQSGHNTVSWYQQALGQGPQFIFQYYREEENGRGNFPPRFSGLQFPNYSSELNVNALELDDSALYLCASSQLGPGDFFWYNEQFFGPGTRLTVL.